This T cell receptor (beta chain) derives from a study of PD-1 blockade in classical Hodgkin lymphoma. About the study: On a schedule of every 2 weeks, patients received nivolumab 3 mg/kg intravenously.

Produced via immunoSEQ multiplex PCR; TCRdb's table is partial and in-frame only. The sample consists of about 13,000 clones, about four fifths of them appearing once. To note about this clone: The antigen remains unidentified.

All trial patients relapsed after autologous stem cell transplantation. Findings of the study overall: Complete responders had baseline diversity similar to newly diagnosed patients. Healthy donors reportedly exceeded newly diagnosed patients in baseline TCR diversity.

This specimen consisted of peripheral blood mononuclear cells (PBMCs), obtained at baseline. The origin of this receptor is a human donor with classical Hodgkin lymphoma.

CDR3: CASSAHYEQYF. In nucleotides, the CDR3 is TGTGCCAGCAGCGCGCACTACGAGCAGTACTTC. The rearrangement joins TRBV9 to TRBJ2-7; D is undetermined. The CDR3 consists of 11 residues. Germline V lookup: CDR1 SGDLS, CDR2 YYNGEE. V was pared by 3 bases and J by 3 bases, with 4 bases between.